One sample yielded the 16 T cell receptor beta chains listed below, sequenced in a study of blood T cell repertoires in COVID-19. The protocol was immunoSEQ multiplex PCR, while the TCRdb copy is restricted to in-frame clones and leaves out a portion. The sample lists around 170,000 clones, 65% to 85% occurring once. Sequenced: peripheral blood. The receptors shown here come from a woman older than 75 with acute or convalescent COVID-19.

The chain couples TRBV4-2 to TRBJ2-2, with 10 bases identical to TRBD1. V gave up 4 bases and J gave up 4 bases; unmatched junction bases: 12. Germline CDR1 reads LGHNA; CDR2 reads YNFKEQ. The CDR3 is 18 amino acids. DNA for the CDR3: TGTGCCAGCAGCCGAGCACACTTGACAGGGGGCACCACCGGGGAGCTGTTTTTT. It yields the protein CASSRAHLTGGTTGELFF.

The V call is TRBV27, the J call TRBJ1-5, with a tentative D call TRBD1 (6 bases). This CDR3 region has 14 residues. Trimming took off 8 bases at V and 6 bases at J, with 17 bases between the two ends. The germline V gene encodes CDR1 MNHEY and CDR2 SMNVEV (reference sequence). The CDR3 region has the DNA TGTGCCAGCTCCTGGGGGGGCGACGGTCAGCCCCAGCATTTT. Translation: CASSWGGDGQPQHF.

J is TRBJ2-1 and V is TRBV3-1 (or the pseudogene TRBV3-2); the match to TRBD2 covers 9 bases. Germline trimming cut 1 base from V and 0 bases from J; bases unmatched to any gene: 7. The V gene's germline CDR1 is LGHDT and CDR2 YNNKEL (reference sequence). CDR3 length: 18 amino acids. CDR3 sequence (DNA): TGTGCCAGCAGCCAAGGGACTAGCGCGCTACCCTCCTACAATGAGCAGTTCTTC. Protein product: CASSQGTSALPSYNEQFF.

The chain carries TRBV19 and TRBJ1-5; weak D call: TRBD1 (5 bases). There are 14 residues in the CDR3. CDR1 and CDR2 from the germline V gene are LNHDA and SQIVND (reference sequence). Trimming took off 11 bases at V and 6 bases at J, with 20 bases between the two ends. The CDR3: CASKRAQGSQPQHF. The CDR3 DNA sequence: TGTGCCTCCAAAAGGGCCCAGGGTAGTCAGCCCCAGCATTTT.

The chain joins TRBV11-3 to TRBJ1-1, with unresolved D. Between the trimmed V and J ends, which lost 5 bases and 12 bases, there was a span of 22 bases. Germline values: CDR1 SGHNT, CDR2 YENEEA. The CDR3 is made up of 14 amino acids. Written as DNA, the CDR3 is TGTGCCAGCAGCCCGGGAGACATAGACCCGGCGACTTTCTTT. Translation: CASSPGDIDPATFF. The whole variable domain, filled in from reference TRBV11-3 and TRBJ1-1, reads EAGVVQSPRYKIIEKKQPVAFWCNPISGHNTLYWYLQNLGQGPELLIRYENEEAVDDSQLPKDRFSAERLKGVDSTLKIQPAELGDSAVYLCASSPGDIDPATFFGQGTRLTVV.

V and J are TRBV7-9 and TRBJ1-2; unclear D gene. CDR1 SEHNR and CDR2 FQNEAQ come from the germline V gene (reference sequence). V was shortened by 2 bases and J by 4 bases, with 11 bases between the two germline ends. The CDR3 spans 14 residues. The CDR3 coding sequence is TGTGCCAGCAGCTTATCGGGAAACTCCTATGGCTACACCTTC. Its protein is CASSLSGNSYGYTF. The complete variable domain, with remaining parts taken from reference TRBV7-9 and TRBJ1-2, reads DTGVSQNPRHKITKRGQNVTFRCDPISEHNRLYWYRQTLGQGPEFLTYFQNEAQLEKSRLLSDRFSAERPKGSFSTLEIQRTEQGDSAMYLCASSLSGNSYGYTFGSGTRLTVV.

The CDR3 DNA reads as TGTGCTAGTGGTTTGGTTACCGGGGGTCACTATGGCTACACCTTC. Amino acid sequence: CASGLVTGGHYGYTF. V is TRBV12-5 and J is TRBJ1-2, with D maybe TRBD1 (5 bases). Germline CDR1 is LGHNT and CDR2 is FRNRAP. The CDR3 is 15 amino acids. Trimming shortened V by 0 bases and J by 3 bases, and 11 bases separated the two germline ends.

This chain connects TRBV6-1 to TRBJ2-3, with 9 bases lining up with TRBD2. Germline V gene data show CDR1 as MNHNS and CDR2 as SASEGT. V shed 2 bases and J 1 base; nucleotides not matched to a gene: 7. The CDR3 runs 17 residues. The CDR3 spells CASSERGLAGRTDTQYF. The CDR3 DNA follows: TGTGCCAGCAGTGAAAGGGGGCTAGCGGGGCGCACAGATACGCAGTATTTT.

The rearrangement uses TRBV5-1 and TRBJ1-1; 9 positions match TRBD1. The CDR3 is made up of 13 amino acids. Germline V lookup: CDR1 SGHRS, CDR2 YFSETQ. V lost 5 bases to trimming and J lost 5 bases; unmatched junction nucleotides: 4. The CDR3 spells CASSRTGDTEAFF. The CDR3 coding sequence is TGCGCCAGCAGTCGGACAGGGGATACTGAAGCTTTCTTT.

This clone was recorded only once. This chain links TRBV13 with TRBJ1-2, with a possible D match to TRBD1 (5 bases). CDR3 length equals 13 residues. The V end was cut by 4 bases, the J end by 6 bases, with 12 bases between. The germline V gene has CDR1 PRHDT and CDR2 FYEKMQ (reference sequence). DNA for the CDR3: TGTGCCAGCAGCTCTAGTTTCAGGGATGGCTACACCTTC. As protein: CASSSSFRDGYTF.

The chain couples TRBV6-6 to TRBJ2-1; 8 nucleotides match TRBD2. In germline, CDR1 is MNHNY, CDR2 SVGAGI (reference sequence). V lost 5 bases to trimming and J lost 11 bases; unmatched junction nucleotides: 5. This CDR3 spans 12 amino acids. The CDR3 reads CASSRSGVQQFF. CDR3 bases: TGTGCCAGCAGTCGTAGCGGGGTTCAGCAGTTCTTC.

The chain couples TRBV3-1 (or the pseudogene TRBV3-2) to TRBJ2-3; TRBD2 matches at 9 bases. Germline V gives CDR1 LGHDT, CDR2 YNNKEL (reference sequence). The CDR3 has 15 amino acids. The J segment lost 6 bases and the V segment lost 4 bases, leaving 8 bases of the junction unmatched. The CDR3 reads CASSLIAGAADTQYF. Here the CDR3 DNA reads TGTGCCAGCAGCCTCATAGCGGGGGCGGCGGATACGCAGTATTTT.

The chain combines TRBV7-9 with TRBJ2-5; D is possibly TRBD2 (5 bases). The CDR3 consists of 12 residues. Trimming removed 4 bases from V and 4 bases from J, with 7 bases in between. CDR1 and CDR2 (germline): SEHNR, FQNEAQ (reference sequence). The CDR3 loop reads CASSSEGETQYF. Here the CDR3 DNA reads TGTGCCAGCAGCTCCGAGGGAGAGACCCAGTACTTC.

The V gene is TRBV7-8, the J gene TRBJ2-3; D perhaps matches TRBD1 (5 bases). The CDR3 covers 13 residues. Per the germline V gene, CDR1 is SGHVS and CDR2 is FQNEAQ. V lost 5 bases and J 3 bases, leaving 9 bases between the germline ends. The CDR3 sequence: CASSQDKTDTQYF. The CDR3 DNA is TGTGCCAGCAGCCAGGACAAAACAGATACGCAGTATTTT.

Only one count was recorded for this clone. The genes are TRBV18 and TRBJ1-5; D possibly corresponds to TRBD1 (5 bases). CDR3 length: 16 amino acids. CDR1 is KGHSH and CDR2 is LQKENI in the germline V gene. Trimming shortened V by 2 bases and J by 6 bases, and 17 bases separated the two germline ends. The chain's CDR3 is CASSPTGRPSGQPQHF. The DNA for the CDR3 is TGTGCCAGCTCACCAACGGGACGGCCTAGCGGTCAGCCCCAGCATTTT.

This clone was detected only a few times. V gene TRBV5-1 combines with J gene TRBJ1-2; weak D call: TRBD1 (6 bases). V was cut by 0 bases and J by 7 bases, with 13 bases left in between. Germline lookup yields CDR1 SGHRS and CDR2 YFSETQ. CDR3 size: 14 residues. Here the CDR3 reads CASSLDQGTSGYTF. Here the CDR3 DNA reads TGCGCCAGCAGCTTGGATCAGGGGACGTCTGGCTACACCTTC.